The rows below give T cell receptor beta chains drawn from one sample of a study of blood T cells in healthy people across ages. Via MiXCR, TCRdb re-called the 5' RACE reads, giving one row per CDR3 protein. Of about 1.6 million distinct CDR3 sequences in the sample, around 35% were seen once. The sample was blood. The receptors stem from a woman in her 30s in good health. Both conserved end residues are part of each CDR3. The order of the fields is clone size, J gene, V gene, D gene, CDR3 protein, CDR3 DNA. A D gene is named only where the DNA matches it firmly. Clone sizes are given selectively: once, few, many, or a class where the clone is expanded.

>-|TRBJ2-3|TRBV20-1|-
CSAAYLYTDTQYF
TGCAGTGCTGCCTATTTATACACAGATACGCAGTATTTT
>few|TRBJ2-3|TRBV6-1|TRBD1
CASMRTGGTDTQYF
TGTGCCAGCATGAGGACAGGGGGCACAGATACGCAGTATTTT
>-|TRBJ2-7|TRBV6-2/TRBV6-3|TRBD2
CASKSSGKVYEQYF
TGTGCCAGCAAGTCTAGCGGGAAGGTTTACGAGCAGTACTTC
>few|TRBJ1-4|TRBV4-2|TRBD1
CASSQGDRENEKLFF
TGTGCCAGCAGCCAAGGAGACAGGGAAAATGAAAAACTGTTTTTT
>few|TRBJ2-3|TRBV6-6|TRBD1
CASSRGDRTRGDTQYF
TGTGCCAGCAGCAGAGGGGACAGGACCCGTGGGGATACGCAGTATTTT
>many|TRBJ2-5|TRBV11-2|-
CASSLAGTFQETQYF
TGTGCCAGCAGCTTGGCAGGGACGTTCCAAGAGACCCAGTACTTC
>-|TRBJ1-1|TRBV2|-
CASSEGRTKAFF
TGTGCCAGCAGTGAAGGCCGCACAAAAGCTTTCTTT
>few|TRBJ2-1|TRBV29-1|-
CSVPVRRVSYNEQFF
TGCAGCGTTCCAGTAAGGCGGGTCTCCTACAATGAGCAGTTCTTC
>-|TRBJ2-1|TRBV6-2/TRBV6-3|-
CASSSYRDGYNEQFF
TGTGCCAGCAGTTCTTACCGGGACGGGTACAATGAGCAGTTCTTC
>-|TRBJ1-5|TRBV4-1|-
CASSQDQSYSNQPQHF
TGCGCCAGCAGCCAAGATCAGAGTTATAGCAATCAGCCCCAGCATTTT
>-|TRBJ2-2|TRBV13|-
CASSLEGTTNTGELFF
TGTGCCAGCAGCTTAGAGGGGACGACGAACACCGGGGAGCTGTTTTTT
>many|TRBJ2-1|TRBV29-1|TRBD1
CSVERDRGYRNEQFF
TGCAGCGTTGAGCGGGACAGGGGCTACAGGAATGAGCAGTTCTTC
>-|TRBJ1-1|TRBV5-1|-
CASSGRDGEAFF
TGCGCCAGCAGTGGACGGGACGGTGAAGCTTTCTTT
>-|TRBJ2-1|TRBV10-3|-
CAMGGPPYNEQFF
TGTGCCATGGGGGGGCCCCCCTACAATGAGCAGTTCTTC
>-|TRBJ1-5|TRBV4-1|-
CASSQSANSNQPQHF
TGCGCCAGCAGCCAATCGGCCAATAGCAATCAGCCCCAGCATTTT
>-|TRBJ2-5|TRBV6-1|-
CASSEVWNGETQYF
TGTGCCAGCAGTGAAGTCTGGAACGGTGAGACCCAGTACTTC
>few|TRBJ1-2|TRBV3-1|-
CASSQARGGGHGYTF
TGTGCCAGCAGCCAAGCTCGTGGAGGGGGGCATGGCTACACCTTC
>-|TRBJ2-6|TRBV5-4|-
CASSLAGKRANVLTF
TGTGCCAGCAGCTTGGCGGGGAAAAGGGCCAACGTCCTGACTTTC
>once|TRBJ1-4|TRBV12-3/TRBV12-4|-
CASSLILGEKRFF
TGTGCCAGCAGTTTAATTCTAGGGGAAAAACGGTTTTTT
>-|TRBJ1-2|TRBV20-1|TRBD1
CRGTGNGYTF
TGCAGGGGGACAGGGAATGGCTACACCTTC
>few|TRBJ2-5|TRBV11-2|-
CASSSGLLGEAQYF
TGTGCCAGCAGCTCGGGACTCTTGGGGGAGGCCCAGTACTTC
>few|TRBJ2-7|TRBV5-5|-
CASSSYVGIAYEQYF
TGTGCCAGCAGCTCCTACGTCGGGATCGCCTACGAGCAGTACTTC
>-|TRBJ2-7|TRBV20-1|TRBD1
CSARVFGQGVTYEQYF
TGCAGTGCTAGAGTGTTTGGACAGGGGGTAACCTACGAGCAGTACTTC
>-|TRBJ1-1|TRBV12-5|-
CASGLSRAGGKTEAFF
TGTGCTAGTGGTTTGTCAAGGGCGGGGGGAAAAACTGAAGCTTTCTTT
>-|TRBJ2-7|TRBV11-2|-
CASSLGARGRGEQYF
TGTGCCAGCAGCTTAGGGGCCAGAGGTAGGGGCGAGCAGTACTTC
>-|TRBJ2-6|TRBV5-1|-
CASSLTLPGSGANVLTF
TGCGCCAGCAGCCTTACACTCCCGGGCTCTGGGGCCAACGTCCTGACTTTC
>many|TRBJ2-1|TRBV4-2|-
CASLGGAASYNEQFF
TGTGCCAGCTTAGGCGGGGCTGCTTCCTACAATGAGCAGTTCTTC
>-|TRBJ2-5|TRBV20-1|-
CSARSSSEVETQYF
TGCAGTGCTAGATCGTCCAGCGAAGTGGAGACCCAGTACTTC
>few|TRBJ2-1|TRBV7-3|-
CASSPLNSNEQFF
TGTGCCAGCAGCCCGCTTAATTCCAATGAGCAGTTCTTC
>few|TRBJ2-7|TRBV28|-
CATHKTGTTYEQYF
TGTGCCACCCATAAAACCGGGACAACCTACGAGCAGTACTTC
>-|TRBJ2-1|TRBV20-1|TRBD2
CSARSGSQPSYNEQFF
TGCAGTGCTAGGAGCGGGAGCCAACCTTCCTACAATGAGCAGTTCTTC
>many|TRBJ2-1|TRBV5-1|TRBD2
CASSPSSGSSYNEQFF
TGCGCCAGCAGCCCCAGTAGCGGGAGCTCCTACAATGAGCAGTTCTTC
>-|TRBJ2-1|TRBV4-1|-
CASSKDGDSSYNEQFF
TGCGCCAGCAGCAAGGACGGGGATTCCTCCTACAATGAGCAGTTCTTC
>-|TRBJ2-7|TRBV10-3|TRBD1
CAISESTGGLHEQYF
TGTGCCATCAGTGAATCGACAGGGGGCTTGCACGAGCAGTACTTC
>-|TRBJ2-3|TRBV27|-
CASRYLGLTDTQYF
TGTGCCAGCAGATATCTAGGTTTAACAGATACGCAGTATTTT
>few|TRBJ2-1|TRBV20-1|-
CSARGLAQLEQFF
TGCAGTGCTAGAGGCCTAGCCCAATTGGAACAGTTCTTC
>few|TRBJ2-1|TRBV20-1|-
CSARGGGGSEQFF
TGCAGTGCTAGGGGCGGTGGGGGTTCTGAGCAGTTCTTC
>many|TRBJ2-5|TRBV20-1|-
CSARGLGGPSETQYF
TGCAGTGCTAGAGGTCTCGGGGGGCCAAGCGAGACCCAGTACTTC
>-|TRBJ2-2|TRBV6-1|TRBD2
CASSTGLAINTGELFF
TGTGCCAGCAGCACGGGACTAGCGATCAACACCGGGGAGCTGTTTTTT
>-|TRBJ2-7|TRBV3-1|TRBD2
CASSQGREVGEQYF
TGTGCCAGCAGCCAAGGGCGGGAGGTTGGCGAGCAGTACTTC
>-|TRBJ1-2|TRBV15|-
CATSPDVDYGYTF
TGTGCCACCAGCCCCGACGTGGACTATGGCTACACCTTC